This T cell receptor (beta chain) was retrieved from a study of response to subunit inactivated influenza vaccine. One entry per CDR3 protein results from TCRdb running MiXCR on the RT-PCR reads. The sample has 500,000 to 700,000 distinct CDR3 sequences; 20% to 25% are singletons. This clonotype has at least ten counts. This CDR3 contains 15 residues. Trimming cost V 0 bases and J 4 bases, with 13 bases left between them. CDR1 is LGHNA and CDR2 is YSLEER in the germline V gene. These same data were also listed under a study on T cells expressing NK-cell markers. That source notes: It was by 5'RACE template switching with UMIs that TCR beta cDNA was made. One of eight sequenced donors was HCMV-seronegative; the other seven were seropositive.

This sample comprised CD4+ T cells sorted from PBMCs, obtained 11 to 12 days after vaccination. This receptor was taken from a man in his fifties who received an inactivated influenza vaccine. The chain combines TRBV4-3 with TRBJ2-7, with D tentatively TRBD1 or TRBD2 (6 bases each). The CDR3 coding sequence is TGCGCCAGCAGCCAAGAAGGGCAGGGGAGGTACGAGCAGTACTTC. Amino acids: CASSQEGQGRYEQYF.